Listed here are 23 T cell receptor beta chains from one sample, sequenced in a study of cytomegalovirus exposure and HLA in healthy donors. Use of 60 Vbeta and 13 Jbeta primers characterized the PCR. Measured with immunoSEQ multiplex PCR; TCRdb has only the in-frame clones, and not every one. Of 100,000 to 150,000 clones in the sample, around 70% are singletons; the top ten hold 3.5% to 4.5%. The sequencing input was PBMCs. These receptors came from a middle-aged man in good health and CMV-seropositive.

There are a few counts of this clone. This CDR3 reads CASSLSGREGYEQYF. CDR3 bases: TGCGCCAGCAGCTTGTCGGGCAGGGAGGGCTACGAGCAGTACTTC. The chain uses TRBV5-1 and TRBJ2-7; TRBD2 matches at 7 bases. The germline V gene has CDR1 SGHRS and CDR2 YFSETQ. The V gene end was trimmed by 1 base and the J gene end by 3 bases; junction bases not matched to a gene: 7. This CDR3 has 15 residues.

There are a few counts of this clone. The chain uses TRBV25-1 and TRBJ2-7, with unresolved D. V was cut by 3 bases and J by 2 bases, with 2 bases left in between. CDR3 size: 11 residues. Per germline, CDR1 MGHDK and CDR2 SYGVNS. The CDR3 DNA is TGTGCCAGCAGTGACACCTACGAGCAGTACTTC. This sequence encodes CASSDTYEQYF.

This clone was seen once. CDR3: CASSPLGAANEKLFF. The CDR3 region has the DNA TGTGCCAGCAGTCCTCTAGGGGCGGCTAATGAAAAACTGTTTTTT. This chain joins TRBV6-1 and TRBJ1-4; possibly TRBD1 for D (5 bases). This CDR3 has 15 amino acids. Germline V gene data show CDR1 as MNHNS and CDR2 as SASEGT. V lost 5 bases, J lost 3 bases, and 13 bases lay in between.

The CDR3 sequence is CASSPQQGHNEQFF. Written as DNA, the CDR3 is TGTGCCAGCAGTCCCCAGCAGGGCCACAATGAGCAGTTCTTC. The chain carries TRBV7-3 and TRBJ2-1, with D possibly being TRBD1 (5 bases). CDR1 and CDR2 from the germline V gene are SGHTA and FQGTGA. Trimming removed 6 bases from V and 5 bases from J, with 14 bases in between. The CDR3 loop spans 14 amino acids.

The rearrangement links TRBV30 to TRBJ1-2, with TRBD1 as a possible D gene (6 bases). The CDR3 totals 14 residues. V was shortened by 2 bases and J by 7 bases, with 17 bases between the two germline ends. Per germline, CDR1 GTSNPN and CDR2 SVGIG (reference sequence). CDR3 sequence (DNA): TGTGCCTGGAGTCTTACAGGGATCGGGGTTGGCTACACCTTC. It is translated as CAWSLTGIGVGYTF.

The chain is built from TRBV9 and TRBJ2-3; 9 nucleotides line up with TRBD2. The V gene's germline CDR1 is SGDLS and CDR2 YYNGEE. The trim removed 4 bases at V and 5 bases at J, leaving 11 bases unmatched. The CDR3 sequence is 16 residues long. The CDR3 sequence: CASSPTNGLAKDTQYF. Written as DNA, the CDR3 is TGTGCCAGCAGCCCCACTAACGGACTAGCGAAAGATACGCAGTATTTT.

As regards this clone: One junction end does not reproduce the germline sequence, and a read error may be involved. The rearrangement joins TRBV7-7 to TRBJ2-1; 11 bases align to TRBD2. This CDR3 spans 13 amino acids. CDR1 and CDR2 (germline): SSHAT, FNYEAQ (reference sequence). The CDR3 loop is CASSLRTSGSQIF. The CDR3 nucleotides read TGTGCTAGCAGCTTAAGGACTAGCGGGTCCCAAATCTTC.

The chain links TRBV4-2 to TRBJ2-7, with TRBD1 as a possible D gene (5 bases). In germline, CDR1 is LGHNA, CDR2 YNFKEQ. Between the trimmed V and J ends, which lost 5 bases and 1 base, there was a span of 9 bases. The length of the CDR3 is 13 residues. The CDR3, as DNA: TGTGCCAGCAGCTCTGACAGATCCTACGAGCAGTACTTC. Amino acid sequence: CASSSDRSYEQYF.

As DNA, the CDR3 is TGTGCCATCAGTGACCCGGGACTCTATGGCTACACCTTC. Translation gives CAISDPGLYGYTF. This chain joins TRBV10-3 and TRBJ1-2; D is perhaps TRBD1 (5 bases). Between the trimmed V and J ends, which lost 3 bases and 4 bases, there was a span of 9 bases. The germline V gene has CDR1 ENHRY and CDR2 SYGVKD. This CDR3 has 13 residues.

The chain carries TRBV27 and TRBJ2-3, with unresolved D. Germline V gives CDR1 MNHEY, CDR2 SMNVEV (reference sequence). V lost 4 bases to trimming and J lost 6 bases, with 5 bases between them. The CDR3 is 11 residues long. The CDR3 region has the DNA TGTGCCAGCAGTTCGTCGGATACGCAGTATTTT. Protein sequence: CASSSSDTQYF.

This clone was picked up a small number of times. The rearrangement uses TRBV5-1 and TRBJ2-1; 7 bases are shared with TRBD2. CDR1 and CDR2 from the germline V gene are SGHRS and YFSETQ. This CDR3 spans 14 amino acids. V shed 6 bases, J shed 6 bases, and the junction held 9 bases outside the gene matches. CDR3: CASTLKGGGNEQFF. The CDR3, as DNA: TGCGCCAGCACCCTAAAGGGCGGGGGCAATGAGCAGTTCTTC.

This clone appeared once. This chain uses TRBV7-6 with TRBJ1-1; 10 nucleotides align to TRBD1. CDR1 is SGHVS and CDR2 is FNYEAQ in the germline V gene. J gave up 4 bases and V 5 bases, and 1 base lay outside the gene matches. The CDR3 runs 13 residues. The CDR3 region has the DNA TGTGCCAGCAGCGACAGGGGGCGCACTGAAGCTTTCTTT. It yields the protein CASSDRGRTEAFF.

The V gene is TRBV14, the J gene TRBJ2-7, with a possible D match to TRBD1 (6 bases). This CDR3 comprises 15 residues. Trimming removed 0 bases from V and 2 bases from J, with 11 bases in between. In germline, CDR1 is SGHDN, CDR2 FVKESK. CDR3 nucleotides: TGTGCCAGCAGCCAAGATCCGTACAGGGCCTACGAGCAGTACTTC. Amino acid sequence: CASSQDPYRAYEQYF.

The CDR3 region has the DNA TGTGCCAGCTCACCTCGTAGCGGGACTCTCTCTGGGGCCAACGTCCTGACTTTC. It encodes CASSPRSGTLSGANVLTF. J is TRBJ2-6 and V is TRBV18, with 8 bases identical to TRBD2. The CDR3 length is 18 residues. Germline V gives CDR1 KGHSH, CDR2 LQKENI. Trimming removed 3 bases from V and 0 bases from J; junction bases left unmatched: 7.

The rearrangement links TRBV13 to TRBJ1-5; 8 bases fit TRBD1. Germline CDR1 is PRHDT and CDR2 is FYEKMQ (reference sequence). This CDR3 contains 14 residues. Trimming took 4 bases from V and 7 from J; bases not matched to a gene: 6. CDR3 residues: CASSSGQGRQPQHF. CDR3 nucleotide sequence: TGTGCCAGCAGCTCAGGACAGGGAAGGCAGCCCCAGCATTTT.

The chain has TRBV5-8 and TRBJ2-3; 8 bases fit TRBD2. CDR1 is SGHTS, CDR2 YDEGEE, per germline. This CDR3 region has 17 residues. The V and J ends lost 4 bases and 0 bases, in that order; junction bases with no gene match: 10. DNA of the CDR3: TGTGCCAGCAGCCCCGGCGGGGGGCCCCCTAGCACAGATACGCAGTATTTT. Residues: CASSPGGGPPSTDTQYF. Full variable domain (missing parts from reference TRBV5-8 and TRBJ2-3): EAGVTQSPTHLIKTRGQQATLRCSPISGHTSVYWYQQALGLGLQFLLWYDEGEERNRGNFPPRFSGRQFPNYSSELNVNALELEDSALYLCASSPGGGPPSTDTQYFGPGTRLTVL.

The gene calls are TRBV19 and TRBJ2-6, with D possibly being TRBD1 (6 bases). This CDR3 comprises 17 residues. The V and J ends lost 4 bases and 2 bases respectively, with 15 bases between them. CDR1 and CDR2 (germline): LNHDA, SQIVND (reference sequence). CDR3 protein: CASSRRTQGTGANVLTF. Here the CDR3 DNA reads TGTGCCAGTAGTAGACGGACCCAGGGGACTGGGGCCAACGTCCTGACTTTC.

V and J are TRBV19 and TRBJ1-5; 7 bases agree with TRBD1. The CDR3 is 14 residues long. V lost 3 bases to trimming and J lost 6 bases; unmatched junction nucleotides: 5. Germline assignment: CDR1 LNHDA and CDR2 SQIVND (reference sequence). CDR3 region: CASSIRTGGQPQHF. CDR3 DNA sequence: TGTGCCAGTAGTATCCGGACAGGTGGTCAGCCCCAGCATTTT.

The CDR3: CASSLRGGLLSGNTIYF. CDR3 nucleotides: TGTGCCAGCAGCCTCCGTGGAGGGCTACTCTCTGGAAACACCATATATTTT. The gene calls are TRBV5-6 and TRBJ1-3; D gene unclear. The V end lost 4 bases, the J end lost 0 bases, and 17 bases lay between the germline ends. Germline V lookup: CDR1 SGHDT, CDR2 YYEEEE. This CDR3 spans 17 amino acids.

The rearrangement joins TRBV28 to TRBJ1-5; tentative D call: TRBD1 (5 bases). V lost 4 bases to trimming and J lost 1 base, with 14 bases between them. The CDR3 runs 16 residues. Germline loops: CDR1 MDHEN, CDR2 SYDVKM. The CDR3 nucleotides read TGTGCCAGCAGTTCCTCCTGGACAAGGAGCAATCAGCCCCAGCATTTT. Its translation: CASSSSWTRSNQPQHF. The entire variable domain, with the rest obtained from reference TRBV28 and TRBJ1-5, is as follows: DVKVTQSSRYLVKRTGEKVFLECVQDMDHENMFWYRQDPGLGLRLIYFSYDVKMKEKGDIPEGYSVSREKKERFSLILESASTNQTSMYLCASSSSWTRSNQPQHFGDGTRLSIL.

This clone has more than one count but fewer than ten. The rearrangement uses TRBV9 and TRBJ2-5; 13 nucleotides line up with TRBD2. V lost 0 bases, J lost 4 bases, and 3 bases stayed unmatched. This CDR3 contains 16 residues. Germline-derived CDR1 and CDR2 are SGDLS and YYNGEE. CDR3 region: CASSVGRTSGGETQYF. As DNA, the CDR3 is TGTGCCAGCAGCGTAGGCAGGACTAGCGGGGGAGAGACCCAGTACTTC.

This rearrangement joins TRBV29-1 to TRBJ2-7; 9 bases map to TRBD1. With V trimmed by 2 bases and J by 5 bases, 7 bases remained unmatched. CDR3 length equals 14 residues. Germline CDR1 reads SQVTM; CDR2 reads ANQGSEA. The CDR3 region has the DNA TGCAGCGTTGAATCCCCGACAGGGGGTAACGAGCAGTACTTC. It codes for CSVESPTGGNEQYF.

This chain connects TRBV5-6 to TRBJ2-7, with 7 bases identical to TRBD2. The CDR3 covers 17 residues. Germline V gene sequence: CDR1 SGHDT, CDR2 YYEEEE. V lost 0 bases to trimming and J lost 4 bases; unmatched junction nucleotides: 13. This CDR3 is CASSLDVLGPGGYEQYF. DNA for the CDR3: TGTGCCAGCAGCTTGGATGTTTTGGGGCCGGGGGGTTACGAGCAGTACTTC.